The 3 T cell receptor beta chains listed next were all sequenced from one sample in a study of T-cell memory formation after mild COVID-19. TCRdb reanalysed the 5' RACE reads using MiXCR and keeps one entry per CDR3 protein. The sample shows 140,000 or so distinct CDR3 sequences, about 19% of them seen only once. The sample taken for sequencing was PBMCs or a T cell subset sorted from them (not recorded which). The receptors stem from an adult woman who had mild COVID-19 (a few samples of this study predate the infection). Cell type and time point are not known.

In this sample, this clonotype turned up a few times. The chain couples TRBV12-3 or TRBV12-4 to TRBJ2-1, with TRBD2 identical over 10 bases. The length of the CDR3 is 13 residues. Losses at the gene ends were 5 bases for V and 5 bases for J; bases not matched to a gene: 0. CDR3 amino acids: CASSTSGNNEQFF. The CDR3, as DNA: TGTGCCAGCAGTACTAGCGGGAACAATGAGCAGTTCTTC.

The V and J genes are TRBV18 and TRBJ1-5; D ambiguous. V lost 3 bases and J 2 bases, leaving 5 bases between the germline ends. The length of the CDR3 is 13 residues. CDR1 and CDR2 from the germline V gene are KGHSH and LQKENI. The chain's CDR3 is CASSPTGNQPQHF. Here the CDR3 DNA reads TGTGCCAGCTCACCCACGGGCAATCAGCCCCAGCATTTT.

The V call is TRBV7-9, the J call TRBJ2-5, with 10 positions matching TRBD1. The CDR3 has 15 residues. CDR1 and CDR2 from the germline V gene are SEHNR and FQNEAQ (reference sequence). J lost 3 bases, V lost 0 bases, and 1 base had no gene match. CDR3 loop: CASSLAGTGEETQYF. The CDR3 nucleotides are TGTGCCAGCAGCTTAGCGGGGACAGGGGAAGAGACCCAGTACTTC. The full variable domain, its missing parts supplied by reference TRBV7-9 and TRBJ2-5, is DTGVSQNPRHKITKRGQNVTFRCDPISEHNRLYWYRQTLGQGPEFLTYFQNEAQLEKSRLLSDRFSAERPKGSFSTLEIQRTEQGDSAMYLCASSLAGTGEETQYFGPGTRLLVL.